This section outlines one T cell receptor (beta chain) sequence together with its context. Its specific antigen is unknown. No qualities accompany the bases; no much larger clone lies one base away. To prepare the library, 5' RACE was applied. Sequencing took place on an Illumina HiSeq 2000. Template switching added a universal primer binding site, and the final cDNA carried a unique molecular identifier that allowed TCR cDNA molecules to be counted accurately. Specific primers in the conserved constant-segment region were used to synthesize first-strand cDNA for TCR alpha and beta chains. Each cDNA library was double barcoded, with a SMART-Mk sample barcode plus Illumina barcodes, to control for contamination. Two successive PCR steps introduced TruSeq adapter sequences along with Illumina sample barcodes. The TCR alpha and beta cDNA libraries were sequenced on the Illumina HiSeq platform using custom primers. The paper's processing steps were these. Raw reads were processed with MiGEC to extract unique molecular identifiers, and MiXCR was used to determine CDR3 positions. Recombination models were inferred per individual with the repgenHMM and IGoR tools using an EM algorithm. Shared clonotype analysis was performed with the tcR package in R, normalizing sharing by the product of cloneset sizes. To study raw recombination free of thymic and clonal selection effects, out-of-frame nonproductive sequences were analyzed. The public reads were quality trimmed at Q25 with fastp and then assembled into clones with MiXCR by TCRdb, keeping productive beta chains. Each record represents a unique CDR3 protein, reported with the most common genes and DNA among its rows. The V and J calls and clone size are TCRdb's, not the authors'. The sample yields 450,000 to 600,000 distinct CDR3 sequences; about a fifth were counted once. Approximately 0.52% of the sample is held by the ten biggest clonotypes.

These data originate in a study of identical twins (dated by TCRdb to the mid-2010s). Some background on the complete study: The study deep-sequenced TCR alpha and beta repertoires from monozygotic twins, unrelated adults of various ages and cord blood to test whether fetal clonotypes persist. To rule out contamination, the twin experiments were replicated at different times with different library preparation protocols. What the work shows at the level of the full study, not this receptor alone: Zero-insertion analyses could be partly confounded by invariant T cells such as MAIT and iNKT, although diverse VJ usage argued against such confounding for most clonotypes. Compared with coincidental sharing between unrelated individuals, an excess of low generation-probability sequences was observed among out-of-frame TCR alpha sequences shared between twins. Abundant cord blood beta clonotypes had fewer insertions, young adult naive repertoires showed a similar but weaker trend, and memory repertoires showed no such trend. In beta out-of-frame sequences, excess twin sharing was weaker, because having fewer shared sequences lowered the signal-to-noise ratio. Because the same donors could not be followed over many years, the conclusions relied on cross-sectional statistical analysis. In monozygotic twins, out-of-frame TCR alpha sharing was systematically underestimated by recombination models, although the models agreed with sharing between unrelated individuals.

Every donor was a healthy Caucasian. The twin cohort consisted of three pairs of female monozygotic twins, all aged 18 to 29 years. Positive isolation kits from Invitrogen were used to isolate the CD4+ and CD8+ T cell populations. This sample also appeared in a second study, on yellow fever vaccine responses in identical twins. Drawing on the second study: The T cell response to vaccination in identical twins was reported by the authors to appear partly convergent and partly personalized. In the study, vaccine-responding T cell clones were precisely tracked in identical twins.

The sequenced sample consisted of CD4+ T cells sorted from blood. The sequence was obtained from a woman between 18 and 29 years old in good health.

The CDR3 in this case is CASSQLAGARYEQYF. The nucleotide sequence reads as follows: TGTGCCAGCAGCCAGTTAGCGGGGGCGAGATACGAGCAGTACTTC. The V and J segments used are TRBV3-1 and TRBJ2-7, with 9 junctional bases fitting TRBD2. The CDR3 holds 15 amino acids from the cysteine to the phenylalanine. This entry keeps only the CDR3 DNA: 45 bases, framed from base 1. Trimming leaves V shorter by 3 bases and J shorter by 4 bases, with the junction holding 7 bases beyond the gene matches. CDR1 and CDR2 are drawn from the germline V gene (reference sequence): LGHDT, YNNKEL.